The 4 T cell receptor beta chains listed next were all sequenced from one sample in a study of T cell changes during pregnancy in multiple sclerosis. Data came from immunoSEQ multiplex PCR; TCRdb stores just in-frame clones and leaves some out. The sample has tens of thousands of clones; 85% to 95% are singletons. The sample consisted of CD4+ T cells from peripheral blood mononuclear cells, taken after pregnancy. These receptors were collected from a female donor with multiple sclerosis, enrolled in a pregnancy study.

As DNA, the CDR3 is TGTGCCAGCAGTGAAGACAGGGGCGATACTGAAGCTTTCTTT. This encodes CASSEDRGDTEAFF. The V and J genes are TRBV6-1 and TRBJ1-1, with TRBD1 matching 7 bases. Germline CDR1 MNHNS, CDR2 SASEGT. With 1 base clipped from V and 5 bases from J, the junction kept 4 bases outside the gene matches. This CDR3 spans 14 amino acids.

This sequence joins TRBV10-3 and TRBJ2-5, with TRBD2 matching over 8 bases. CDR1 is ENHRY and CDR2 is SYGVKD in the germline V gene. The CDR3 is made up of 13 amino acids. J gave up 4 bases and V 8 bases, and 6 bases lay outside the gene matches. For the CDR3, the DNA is TGTGCCATCCACCGGGGGGGCCGAGAGACCCAGTACTTC. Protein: CAIHRGGRETQYF.

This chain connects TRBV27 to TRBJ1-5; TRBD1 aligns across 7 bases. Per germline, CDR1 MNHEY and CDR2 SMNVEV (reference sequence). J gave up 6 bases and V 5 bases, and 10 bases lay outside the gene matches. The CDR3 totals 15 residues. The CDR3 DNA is TGTGCCAGCAGTAGGACCACAGGGGTAAGTCAGCCCCAGCATTTT. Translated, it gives CASSRTTGVSQPQHF.

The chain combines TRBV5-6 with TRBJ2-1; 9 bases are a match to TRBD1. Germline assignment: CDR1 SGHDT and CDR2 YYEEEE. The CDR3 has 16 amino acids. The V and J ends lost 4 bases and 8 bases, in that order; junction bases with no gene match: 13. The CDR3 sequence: CASSLVMGQGVDEQFF. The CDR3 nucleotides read TGTGCCAGCAGCCTTGTTATGGGACAGGGTGTCGATGAGCAGTTCTTC.